The 25 T cell receptor beta chains in this list originate from one sample, sequenced in a study of glioma-infiltrating T cells. TCR alpha and beta CDR3 regions were amplified from RNA using iRepertoire nested multiplex PCR. TCRdb redid the calling of the multiplex PCR reads with MiXCR, one entry per CDR3 protein. The sample has under 200,000 distinct CDR3 sequences, around 45% seen once. The material sequenced was glioma tissue, nonneoplastic brain tissue, or PBMCs (not recorded which). The receptors stem from a human donor with low-grade glioma or glioblastoma, undergoing nonglioma brain surgery, or in good health (not recorded which).

This clonotype occurred a few times. This sequence joins TRBV18 and TRBJ2-7; unclear D gene. This CDR3 comprises 16 residues. Deletions cut 4 bases from V and 2 bases from J, with 18 bases between. Germline V CDR1 and CDR2: KGHSH, LQKENI. This chain's CDR3 is CASSRGNDLLTYEQYF. CDR3 coding DNA: TGTGCCAGCTCACGGGGAAATGACCTACTTACCTACGAGCAGTACTTC.

This clonotype was found many times. J is TRBJ2-1 and V is TRBV28; the match to TRBD2 covers 10 bases. CDR3 size: 16 residues. Germline values: CDR1 MDHEN, CDR2 SYDVKM. V was pared by 5 bases and J by 8 bases, with 12 bases of the junction left unmatched. CDR3 in DNA: TGTGCCAGCAGTCTTTCGAGCGGGAGGGCTAGTCATGAGCAGTTCTTC. Encoded protein: CASSLSSGRASHEQFF.

The table lists this clonotype with a few counts. The chain links TRBV12-3 or TRBV12-4 to TRBJ2-7, with TRBD2 matching over 8 bases. J gave up 0 bases and V 3 bases, and 4 bases lay outside the gene matches. The CDR3 contains 15 residues. The CDR3 region has the DNA TGTGCCAGCAGTTTGATGCTAGCGGGCTCCTACGAGCAGTACTTC. This sequence encodes CASSLMLAGSYEQYF.

At least ten counts were recorded for this clonotype. The CDR3 loop reads CASSVQGNEQFF. In nucleotides, the CDR3 is TGTGCCAGCAGCGTACAGGGCAATGAGCAGTTCTTC. The chain recombines TRBV27 with TRBJ2-1, with a weak D call TRBD1 (6 bases). Looked up from germline, CDR1 is MNHEY and CDR2 is SMNVEV (reference sequence). V was trimmed by 6 bases and J by 6 bases, leaving 9 bases between them. The CDR3 loop spans 12 amino acids.

This clonotype was detected many times. The J gene is TRBJ2-1, the V gene TRBV7-9; D ambiguous. Per germline, CDR1 SEHNR and CDR2 FQNEAQ (reference sequence). V was pared by 5 bases and J by 7 bases, with 6 bases between. This CDR3 is 11 amino acids long. Here the CDR3 DNA reads TGTGCCAGCAGCCCCGATAATGAGCAGTTCTTC. As protein: CASSPDNEQFF.

This clonotype was detected many times. The chain links TRBV7-2 to TRBJ2-5, with D hard to call. Germline assignment: CDR1 SGHTA and CDR2 FQGNSA. This CDR3 region has 13 residues. Trimming took off 3 bases at V and 2 bases at J, with 7 bases between the two ends. The CDR3 is CASSFTEQETQYF. CDR3 coding DNA: TGTGCCAGCAGCTTTACAGAACAAGAGACCCAGTACTTC.

V gene TRBV12-3 or TRBV12-4 combines with J gene TRBJ2-7; 11 bases agree with TRBD1. This CDR3 has 15 amino acids. V lost 5 bases and J lost 4; bases outside the gene matches: 7. CDR3 region: CASSTPGQGGYEQYF. CDR3 nucleotide sequence: TGTGCCAGCAGTACTCCGGGACAGGGGGGATACGAGCAGTACTTC.

In this sample, this clonotype turned up many times. The J gene is TRBJ1-2, the V gene TRBV6-1, with D possibly matching TRBD1 (5 bases). The CDR3 length is 14 residues. Germline V lookup: CDR1 MNHNS, CDR2 SASEGT. Trimming pared 0 bases from V and 7 bases from J, leaving 12 bases between. CDR3 protein: CASSEALRGRGYTF. CDR3 nucleotides: TGTGCCAGCAGTGAAGCGCTAAGGGGCCGTGGCTACACCTTC.

This clonotype was observed many times. V usage is TRBV15 and J usage is TRBJ2-5; no clear D. Germline V gives CDR1 LNHNV, CDR2 YYDKDF (reference sequence). Trimming removed 3 bases from V and 4 bases from J, with 15 bases in between. The CDR3 consists of 15 residues. CDR3 residues: CATSRARSPTETQYF. CDR3 DNA sequence: TGTGCCACCAGCAGGGCACGGTCCCCAACAGAGACCCAGTACTTC.

Many counts were recorded for this clonotype. The chain's CDR3 is CSASSGRTADTQYF. The CDR3, as DNA: TGCAGTGCTAGTAGTGGGAGGACCGCAGATACGCAGTATTTT. This chain uses TRBV20-1 with TRBJ2-3; possibly TRBD2 for D (6 bases). Trimming took off 3 bases at V and 4 bases at J, with 14 bases between the two ends. CDR1 is DFQATT and CDR2 is SNEGSKA in the germline V gene (reference sequence). The CDR3 runs to 14 residues.

This clonotype came up many times. The chain joins TRBV20-1 to TRBJ2-3, with a weak D call TRBD2 (7 bases). Trimming shortened V by 5 bases and J by 6 bases, and 12 bases separated the two germline ends. Germline CDR1 DFQATT, CDR2 SNEGSKA (reference sequence). This CDR3 contains 12 residues. The CDR3 sequence is CSAGGGDDTQYF. In DNA, the CDR3 is TGCAGTGCTGGAGGGGGGGATGATACGCAGTATTTT.

This clonotype was seen at least ten times. The chain has TRBV28 and TRBJ1-6, with TRBD1 identical over 11 bases. The germline CDR1 and CDR2 sequences are MDHEN and SYDVKM. The CDR3 totals 14 residues. The J segment lost 11 bases and the V segment lost 7 bases, leaving 7 bases of the junction unmatched. The CDR3: CASTGTGGNPPLHF. CDR3 bases: TGTGCCAGCACCGGGACAGGGGGTAACCCACCCCTCCACTTT.

This clonotype was seen a few times. The DNA of the CDR3 is TGCGCCAGCAGCTTGGACGGCGGGAGGGCGTTAGAGACCCAGTACTTC. This translates into CASSLDGGRALETQYF. The chain links TRBV5-1 to TRBJ2-5; 9 bases align to TRBD2. Germline V gene sequence: CDR1 SGHRS, CDR2 YFSETQ. Trimming at V came to 0 bases and at J to 4 bases, leaving 7 bases not matched to a gene. The CDR3 is made up of 16 amino acids. Together with reference TRBV5-1 and TRBJ2-5, the CDR3 gives the full variable domain: KAGVTQTPRYLIKTRGQQVTLSCSPISGHRSVSWYQQTPGQGLQFLFEYFSETQRNKGNFPGRFSGRQFSNSRSEMNVSTLELGDSALYLCASSLDGGRALETQYFGPGTRLLVL.

As concerns this clonotype: It may be a read error: a sequence one base away is much more abundant. This chain joins TRBV29-1 and TRBJ2-3, with D hard to call. This CDR3 has 15 amino acids. Germline CDR1 SQVTM, CDR2 ANQGSEA. CDR3 in amino acids: CSLDLVTEGTDTQYF. The CDR3 DNA is TGCAGCCTTGATCTCGTGACGGAAGGCACAGATACGCAGTATTTT.

For this clonotype: This may be a read error, as it is one base from a much larger clone. For the CDR3, the DNA is TGTGCCAGCGGGTCGGAGGGAGGGCCAACAGATACGCAGTATTTT. Protein sequence: CASGSEGGPTDTQYF. The chain couples TRBV27 to TRBJ2-3; 7 nucleotides agree with TRBD2. The germline CDR1 and CDR2 sequences are MNHEY and SMNVEV (reference sequence). The J segment lost 3 bases and the V segment lost 8 bases, leaving 11 bases of the junction unmatched. The CDR3 covers 15 residues.

The V call is TRBV7-8, the J call TRBJ2-1; D could derive from TRBD1 or TRBD2 (5 bases each). The CDR3 is 16 residues long. Trimming took off 5 bases at V and 6 bases at J, with 20 bases between the two ends. Germline V gene lookup returns CDR1 SGHVS and CDR2 FQNEAQ. The CDR3 is CASSPPPWDASNEQFF. The CDR3, as DNA: TGTGCCAGCAGCCCCCCCCCCTGGGACGCCAGCAATGAGCAGTTCTTC.

Of note for this clonotype: One junction end disagrees with the germline gene, perhaps due to a read error. The chain recombines TRBV19 with TRBJ1-5; the D is unclear. Germline V lookup: CDR1 LNHDA, CDR2 SQIVND (reference sequence). CDR3 size: 13 residues. The CDR3 coding sequence is TGTGACAGTAGTGCAACAGAGAATCAGCCCCAGCATTTT. This gives the protein CDSSATENQPQHF. Variable domain in full (rest from reference TRBV19 and TRBJ1-5): DGGITQSPKYLFRKEGQNVTLSCEQNLNHDAMYWYRQDPGQGLRLIYYSQIVNDFQKGDIAEGYSVSREKKESFPLTVTSAQKNPTAFYLCDSSATENQPQHFGDGTRLSIL.

V is TRBV5-1 and J is TRBJ2-5; TRBD1 might be the D (6 bases). Germline values: CDR1 SGHRS, CDR2 YFSETQ. Between the trimmed V and J ends, which lost 1 base and 5 bases, there was a span of 6 bases. The CDR3 runs 12 residues. CDR3 sequence reads: CASSLQGETQYF. The CDR3 DNA reads TGCGCCAGCAGCTTGCAGGGGGAGACCCAGTACTTC. The variable domain in full, completed from reference TRBV5-1 and TRBJ2-5, reads KAGVTQTPRYLIKTRGQQVTLSCSPISGHRSVSWYQQTPGQGLQFLFEYFSETQRNKGNFPGRFSGRQFSNSRSEMNVSTLELGDSALYLCASSLQGETQYFGPGTRLLVL.

As for this clonotype: A much larger clone is a single base away; this may be a read error. The CDR3 DNA follows: TGCGCCAGCAGACAAGGTGGGGGAGGCGGGAGGTACTCCTACGAGCAGTACTTC. Protein product: CASRQGGGGGRYSYEQYF. V usage is TRBV7-2 and J usage is TRBJ2-7; TRBD2 agrees at 8 bases. This CDR3 has 18 residues. CDR1 is SGHTA and CDR2 is FQGNSA in the germline V gene.

This clonotype was seen only once. The junction differs from germline at one of its ends, possibly a read error. For the CDR3, the DNA is TGTGCCAGCAGCTTAGGCGACGTCCGGACATCTAACAATGAGAAGTTCTTC. Its translation: CASSLGDVRTSNNEKFF. This chain links TRBV6-2 or TRBV6-3 with TRBJ2-1; D possibly corresponds to TRBD1 (5 bases). The CDR3 spans 17 residues. Germline CDR1 is MNHEY and CDR2 is SVGEGT.

Points on this clonotype: A much larger clone lies a single base off, so this may be a read error. The chain employs TRBV10-3 and TRBJ1-6, with D tentatively TRBD1 (5 bases). The V gene's germline CDR1 is ENHRY and CDR2 SYGVKD. V was shortened by 10 bases and J by 7 bases, with 14 bases between the two germline ends. This CDR3 region has 13 residues. The CDR3 nucleotides read TGTGCCACAAGCGTGACAGCGAATTCACCCCTCCACTTT. It translates to CATSVTANSPLHF.

The V call is TRBV3-1, the J call TRBJ2-7; possibly TRBD2 for D (6 bases). The CDR3 is 13 amino acids. Germline V lookup: CDR1 LGHDT, CDR2 YNNKEL (reference sequence). Trimming removed 4 bases from V and 1 base from J, with 8 bases in between. Here the CDR3 DNA reads TGTGCCAGCAGCCTTAGCGGTTCCTACGAGCAGTACTTC. Protein sequence: CASSLSGSYEQYF.

The chain has TRBV3-1 and TRBJ2-5, with D unresolved. V lost 4 bases to trimming and J lost 3 bases, with 12 bases between them. The CDR3 is made up of 14 amino acids. Germline V gene data show CDR1 as LGHDT and CDR2 as YNNKEL (reference sequence). The CDR3 DNA reads TGTGCCAGCAGCCTCGACCCACACGAAGAGACCCAGTACTTC. Translation gives CASSLDPHEETQYF.

Comment on this clonotype: This CDR3 is missing its conserved last phenylalanine or tryptophan, likely due to a read error. V and J are TRBV11-2 and TRBJ2-7; D remains ambiguous. The V gene's germline CDR1 is SGHAT and CDR2 FQNNGV. Trimming left V 5 bases short and J 2 bases short, with 10 bases between. The CDR3 consists of 13 residues. The CDR3 region has the DNA TGTGCCAGCAGCCCTGTATCAACCTACGAGCAGTACCTC. This sequence encodes CASSPVSTYEQYL.

On this clonotype itself: A much larger clone sits a single nucleotide away, making a read error possible. The V and J genes are TRBV5-4 and TRBJ2-3; D not certain. The ends were cut back, 4 bases at V and 0 bases at J, with 9 bases in the middle. This CDR3 region has 14 residues. The germline gives CDR1 SGHNT, CDR2 YYREEE (reference sequence). DNA of the CDR3: TGTGCCAGCAGCATCCTAGAAAGCACAGATACGCAGTATTTT. Residues: CASSILESTDTQYF.